The T cell receptor beta chain described here comes from a study of identical twins. Study-level findings and limits: There was more out-of-frame TCR alpha sharing in monozygotic twins than models estimated.

There are a few counts of this clonotype. Its specificity is not known. Germline CDR1 SGHRS, CDR2 YFSETQ. The CDR3 is 17 residues long. Germline trimming cut 0 bases from V and 1 base from J; bases unmatched to any gene: 4. TCRdb ran MiXCR on the 5' RACE reads and lists one entry per CDR3 protein. Of 1.5 million to 2 million distinct CDR3 sequences in the sample, 25% to 35% were seen once. All donors were healthy, and all were Caucasian. This TCR was recovered from a newborn girl in good health. The chain is built from TRBV5-1 and TRBJ2-6; 7 nucleotides line up with TRBD1. The sample comprised cord blood. As DNA, the CDR3 is TGCGCCAGCAGCTTGGGACAGGGTGGTTCTGGGGCCAACGTCCTGACTTTC. This translates into CASSLGQGGSGANVLTF.